A single sample gave rise to the 13 T cell receptor beta chains below, sequenced in a study of cytomegalovirus exposure and HLA in healthy donors. PCR amplification relied on 60 Vbeta primers (plus 13 Jbeta primers). Only in-frame clones appear in the TCRdb table, and some are missing; sequencing was by immunoSEQ multiplex PCR. The sample has around 140,000 clones, approximately 88% seen once. The sequenced material came from PBMCs. Receptors were obtained from a middle-aged woman in good health and CMV-seronegative.

This clone was detected only a few times. This chain joins TRBV29-1 and TRBJ2-7, with D perhaps matching TRBD1 (6 bases). This CDR3 region has 11 residues. CDR1 and CDR2 (germline): SQVTM, ANQGSEA. V dropped 5 bases and J dropped 3 bases, with 8 bases sitting between them. In DNA, the CDR3 is TGCAGCGTTCGACAGGTCTACGAGCAGTACTTC. Translating gives CSVRQVYEQYF.

The CDR3 loop is CASSSSRDTIHDEQYF. The CDR3 nucleotides read TGTGCCAGCAGCAGCAGCCGAGACACCATCCACGACGAGCAGTACTTC. This chain uses TRBV7-2 with TRBJ2-7; unclear D gene. In germline, CDR1 is SGHTA, CDR2 FQGNSA. V shed 5 bases and J shed 5 bases, with 22 bases lying between them. CDR3 length equals 16 residues.

The chain is built from TRBV5-4 and TRBJ1-1; 8 bases agree with TRBD1. V shed 3 bases, J shed 1 base, and the junction held 5 bases outside the gene matches. The CDR3 is 15 residues long. Germline V CDR1 and CDR2: SGHNT, YYREEE (reference sequence). CDR3 sequence reads: CASSWGTGANTEAFF. Written as DNA, the CDR3 is TGTGCCAGCAGCTGGGGGACAGGAGCGAACACTGAAGCTTTCTTT.

This clone is a singleton in its sample. The J gene is TRBJ1-2, the V gene TRBV7-9; D may be TRBD1 (6 bases). Per the germline V gene, CDR1 is SEHNR and CDR2 is FQNEAQ (reference sequence). V lost 5 bases and J 4 bases, leaving 17 bases between the germline ends. This CDR3 has 15 residues. CDR3 amino acids: CASSPQDSSLYGYTF. CDR3 sequence (DNA): TGTGCCAGCAGCCCTCAGGACAGTTCCCTCTATGGCTACACCTTC.

The genes are TRBV27 and TRBJ2-7, with 7 bases aligning to TRBD2. The CDR3 is 16 residues long. Losses at the gene ends were 2 bases for V and 6 bases for J; bases not matched to a gene: 13. Germline lookup yields CDR1 MNHEY and CDR2 SMNVEV (reference sequence). This CDR3 is CASSLGVWREPPEQYF. The CDR3 nucleotides are TGTGCCAGCAGTTTAGGGGTTTGGCGGGAGCCCCCCGAGCAGTACTTC.

The CDR3 nucleotides read TGTGCCAGCAAAGGGGTTTCTCTAGCGGCGGGCGGGGAGCTGTTTTTT. It is translated as CASKGVSLAAGGELFF. V and J are TRBV7-9 and TRBJ2-2; 7 bases match TRBD2. CDR1 is SEHNR and CDR2 is FQNEAQ in the germline V gene (reference sequence). The CDR3 spans 16 residues. With V trimmed by 7 bases and J by 7 bases, 15 bases remained unmatched.

CDR3 residues: CARSAFSYEQYF. The DNA of the CDR3 is TGTGCCAGAAGCGCTTTCAGCTACGAGCAGTACTTC. J is TRBJ2-7 and V is TRBV7-5; the D call in the table, TRBD1, was not verified against the DNA. TRBV7-5 is given as a pseudogene. This CDR3 region has 12 residues.

This chain links TRBV7-8 with TRBJ2-5; 7 bases line up with TRBD1. The CDR3 has 15 amino acids. J gave up 5 bases and V 5 bases, and 11 bases lay outside the gene matches. CDR1 SGHVS and CDR2 FQNEAQ come from the germline V gene. CDR3 sequence (DNA): TGTGCCAGCAGCCATCCGACAGGGCGCACGGAGACCCAGTACTTC. Residues: CASSHPTGRTETQYF. Combining the CDR3 with reference TRBV7-8 and TRBJ2-5 gives the whole variable domain GAGVSQSPRYKVAKRGQDVALRCDPISGHVSLFWYQQALGQGPEFLTYFQNEAQLDKSGLPSDRFFAERPEGSVSTLKIQRTQQEDSAVYLCASSHPTGRTETQYFGPGTRLLVL.

The rearrangement links TRBV6-5 to TRBJ1-2; maybe TRBD1 (6 bases). Trimming took 8 bases from V and 8 from J, leaving 18 bases between them. CDR3 length: 13 amino acids. Germline V gene lookup returns CDR1 MNHEY and CDR2 SVGAGI. CDR3 protein: CASERAGARGYTF. In DNA form, the CDR3 reads TGTGCCAGCGAAAGGGCAGGGGCACGCGGCTACACCTTC.

This clone was observed a single time. The V gene is TRBV25-1, the J gene TRBJ2-3, with 11 bases lining up with TRBD2. V was clipped by 3 bases and J by 3 bases; unmatched bases: 8. Germline CDR1 is MGHDK and CDR2 is SYGVNS. The CDR3 has 17 residues. CDR3 region: CASSDGLAGGPTDTQYF. As DNA, the CDR3 is TGTGCCAGCAGTGATGGCCTAGCGGGAGGCCCGACAGATACGCAGTATTTT.

This sequence joins TRBV9 and TRBJ2-3; D is uncertain. V was cut by 4 bases and J by 4 bases, with 16 bases left in between. The CDR3 sequence is 15 residues long. The germline V gene has CDR1 SGDLS and CDR2 YYNGEE. The CDR3 bases are TGTGCCAGCAGCAAATCAGTTCATTTGCCAGATACGCAGTATTTT. Translating gives CASSKSVHLPDTQYF. Variable domain in full (rest from reference TRBV9 and TRBJ2-3): DSGVTQTPKHLITATGQRVTLRCSPRSGDLSVYWYQQSLDQGLQFLIQYYNGEERAKGNILERFSAQQFPDLHSELNLSSLELGDSALYFCASSKSVHLPDTQYFGPGTRLTVL.

The CDR3 DNA follows: TGTGCCAGCAGCCTCCCGGGACAGGGGCAAGAGACCCAGTACTTC. It specifies CASSLPGQGQETQYF. The chain is built from TRBV5-8 and TRBJ2-5; TRBD1 agrees at 10 bases. Trimming at V came to 4 bases and at J to 2 bases, leaving 5 bases not matched to a gene. This CDR3 has 15 residues. Germline CDR1 SGHTS, CDR2 YDEGEE.

The chain has TRBV6-5 and TRBJ2-3; D not certain. V gave up 10 bases and J gave up 0 bases, with 8 bases separating them. Germline-derived CDR1 and CDR2 are MNHEY and SVGAGI. This CDR3 spans 12 amino acids. The DNA of the CDR3 is TGTGCCATCGGCAGGAGCACAGATACGCAGTATTTT. Translating it yields CAIGRSTDTQYF.